This T cell receptor beta chain was captured in a study of T cells in localized non-small cell lung cancer. Overall study results and limits: Paired adjacent lung recovered a median approximately 57 of the top 100 tumor clones. It remains possible that heterogeneity exists, since only one tumor region was sequenced.

This clone was counted a single time. Its antigen is not identified. This CDR3 is 11 amino acids long. Germline CDR1 reads ENHRY; CDR2 reads SYGVKD. V shed 3 bases and J shed 10 bases, with 10 bases lying between them. Libraries were prepared by immunoSEQ multiplex PCR; TCRdb keeps only in-frame clonotypes and omits some of them. This table holds 78,000 or so clones, roughly four fifths found once. The source material was peripheral blood, sampled before any cancer treatment. The TCR originated in a man aged 35 to 70 with stage I lung adenocarcinoma. The rearrangement joins TRBV10-3 to TRBJ2-7, with D unresolved. The CDR3 nucleotides are TGTGCCATCAGTGAATCAACAGCCCAGTACTTC. It translates to CAISESTAQYF.